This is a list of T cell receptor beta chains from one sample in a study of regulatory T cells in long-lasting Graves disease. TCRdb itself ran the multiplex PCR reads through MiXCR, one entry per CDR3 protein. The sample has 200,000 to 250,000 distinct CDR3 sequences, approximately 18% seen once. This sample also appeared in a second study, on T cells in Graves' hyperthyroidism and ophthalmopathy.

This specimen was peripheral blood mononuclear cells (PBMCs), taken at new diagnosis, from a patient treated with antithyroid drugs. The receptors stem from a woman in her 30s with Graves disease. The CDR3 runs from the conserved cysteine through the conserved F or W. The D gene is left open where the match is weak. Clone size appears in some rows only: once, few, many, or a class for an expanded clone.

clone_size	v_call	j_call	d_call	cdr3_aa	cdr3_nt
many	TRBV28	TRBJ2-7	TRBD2	CASLALRTSGSSYEQYF	TGTGCCAGCTTAGCCTTAAGGACTAGCGGGAGCTCCTACGAGCAGTACTTC
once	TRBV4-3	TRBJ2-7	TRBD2	CASSLGTSGDYEQYF	TGCGCCAGCAGCCTGGGGACTAGCGGGGACTACGAGCAGTACTTC
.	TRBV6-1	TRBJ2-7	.	CASTLRGSYEQYF	TGTGCCAGCACCCTAAGGGGGTCCTACGAGCAGTACTTC
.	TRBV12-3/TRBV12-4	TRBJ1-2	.	CASRPGGGDYGYTF	TGTGCCAGCAGGCCCGGGGGGGGCGACTATGGCTACACCTTC
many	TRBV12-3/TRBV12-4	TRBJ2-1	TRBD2	CASSFTGTSVPEQFF	TGTGCCAGCAGTTTCACCGGGACTAGCGTCCCTGAGCAGTTCTTC
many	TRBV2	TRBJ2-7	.	CASGKQLAAYEQYF	TGTGCCAGCGGTAAACAGCTGGCGGCCTACGAGCAGTACTTC
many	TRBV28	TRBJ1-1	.	CASSLLDRYTEAFF	TGTGCCAGCAGTTTACTCGACAGGTACACTGAAGCTTTCTTT
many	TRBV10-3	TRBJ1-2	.	CAISESPGHRINYGYTF	TGTGCCATCAGTGAGTCTCCGGGACACCGAATCAACTATGGCTACACCTTC
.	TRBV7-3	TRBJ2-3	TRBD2	CASSPTSGRTDTQYF	TGTGCCAGCAGCCCGACTAGCGGGAGGACAGATACGCAGTATTTT
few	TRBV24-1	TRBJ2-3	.	CATNEKFRDTQYF	TGTGCCACCAATGAAAAATTTAGGGATACGCAGTATTTT
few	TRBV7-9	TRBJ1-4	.	CASSGQNEKLFF	TGTGCCAGCAGCGGACAGAATGAAAAACTGTTTTTT
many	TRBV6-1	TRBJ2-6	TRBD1	CATVRDRGSGANVLTF	TGTGCCACCGTACGGGACAGGGGGTCTGGGGCCAACGTCCTGACTTTC
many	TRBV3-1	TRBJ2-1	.	CASTLGLYNEQFF	TGTGCCAGCACCCTTGGGCTTTACAATGAGCAGTTCTTC
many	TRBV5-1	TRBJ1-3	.	CASSLGTSGNTIYF	TGTGCCAGCTCACTCGGGACATCAGGAAACACCATATATTTT
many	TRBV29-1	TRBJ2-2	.	CSVDRGPGELFF	TGCAGCGTTGATCGGGGCCCCGGGGAGCTGTTTTTT
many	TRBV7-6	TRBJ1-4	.	CASRKEGGTWTRANEKLFF	TGTGCCAGCAGAAAAGAGGGGGGGACATGGACGAGGGCTAATGAAAAACTGTTTTTT
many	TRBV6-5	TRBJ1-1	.	CASSYGADLAEAFF	TGTGCCAGCAGTTACGGGGCGGATTTGGCTGAAGCTTTCTTT
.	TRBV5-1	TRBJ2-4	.	CASRSNGGDTQYF	TGCGCCAGCAGGTCAAATGGCGGGGACACTCAGTACTTC
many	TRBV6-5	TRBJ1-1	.	CASSYSTAPNTEAFF	TGTGCCAGCAGTTACTCGACAGCTCCGAACACTGAAGCTTTCTTT
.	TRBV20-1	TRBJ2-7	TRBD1	CSAKTGADHEQYF	TGCAGTGCTAAAACAGGGGCGGATCACGAGCAGTACTTC
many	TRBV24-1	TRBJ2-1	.	CATSDLFSKYNEQFF	TGTGCCACCAGTGATTTGTTCAGTAAGTACAATGAGCAGTTCTTC
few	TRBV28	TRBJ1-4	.	CASSFGVLNEKLFF	TGTGCCAGCAGTTTTGGGGTTCTTAATGAAAAACTGTTTTTT
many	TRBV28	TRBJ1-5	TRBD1	CASSKPNPTDRTHKPQHF	TGTGCCAGCAGTAAACCAAATCCGACGGACAGGACCCATAAGCCCCAGCATTTT
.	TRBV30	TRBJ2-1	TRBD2	CAWSVPSTGGYNEQFF	TGTGCCTGGAGTGTACCCAGTACGGGAGGCTACAATGAGCAGTTCTTC
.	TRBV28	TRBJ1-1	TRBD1	CASSRGAATEAFF	TGTGCCAGCAGCAGGGGGGCGGCCACTGAAGCTTTCTTT
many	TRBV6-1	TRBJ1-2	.	CASSEPAGGEYGYTF	TGTGCCAGCAGTGAACCCGCAGGAGGGGAATATGGCTACACCTTC
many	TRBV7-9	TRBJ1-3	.	CASRLGSGNTIYF	TGTGCCAGCAGACTTGGCTCCGGAAACACCATATATTTT
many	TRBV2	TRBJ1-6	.	CASSERQSSYNSPLHF	TGTGCCAGCAGTGAAAGACAGAGCTCCTATAATTCACCCCTCCACTTT
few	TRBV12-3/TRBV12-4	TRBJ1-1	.	CASSFRGSDTEAFF	TGTGCCAGCAGTTTCCGTGGAAGTGACACTGAAGCTTTCTTT
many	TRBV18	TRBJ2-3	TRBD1	CASSPLTGGGADTQYF	TGTGCCAGCTCACCCCTGACAGGGGGCGGCGCAGATACGCAGTATTTT
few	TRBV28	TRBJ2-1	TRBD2	CASSLPGLGSRNEQFF	TGTGCCAGCAGTTTACCGGGACTAGGTTCTCGAAATGAGCAGTTCTTC
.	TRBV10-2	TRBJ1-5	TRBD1	CASGRTGGDQPQHF	TGCGCCAGCGGAAGGACAGGGGGCGATCAGCCCCAGCATTTT
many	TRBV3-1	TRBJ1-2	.	CASSQDMGGRGYTF	TGTGCCAGCAGCCAAGATATGGGGGGCCGTGGCTACACCTTC
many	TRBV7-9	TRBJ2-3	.	CASSLRLTDTQYF	TGTGCCAGCAGCTTAAGGTTAACAGATACGCAGTATTTT
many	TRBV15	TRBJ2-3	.	CATSRERDTQYF	TGTGCCACCAGCAGAGAGAGAGATACGCAGTATTTT
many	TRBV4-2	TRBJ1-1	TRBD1	CASSQDSRGLTEAFF	TGTGCCAGCAGCCAAGATAGCAGGGGGCTAACTGAAGCTTTCTTT
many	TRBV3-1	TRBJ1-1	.	CASSQESGNTEAFF	TGTGCCAGCAGCCAAGAATCTGGCAACACTGAAGCTTTCTTT
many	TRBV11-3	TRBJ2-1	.	CASTLDGSSYNEQFF	TGTGCCAGCACCCTCGACGGGAGCTCCTACAATGAGCAGTTCTTC
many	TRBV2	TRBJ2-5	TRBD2	CASREGAGGWGQETQCF	TGTGCCAGCAGGGAGGGTGCGGGAGGTTGGGGTCAAGAGACCCAGTGCTTC
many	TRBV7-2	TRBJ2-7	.	CASSLGEGFGEQYF	TGTGCCAGCAGCCTAGGCGAGGGGTTTGGCGAGCAGTACTTC
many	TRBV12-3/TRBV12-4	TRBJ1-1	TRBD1	CASSPPTGPMNTEAFF	TGTGCCAGCAGTCCACCGACAGGGCCCATGAACACTGAAGCTTTCTTT
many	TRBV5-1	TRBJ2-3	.	CASSLAQGGTDTQYF	TGCGCCAGCAGCTTGGCCCAGGGTGGCACAGATACGCAGTATTTT
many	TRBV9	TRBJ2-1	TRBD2	CASSVVAGGANEQFF	TGTGCCAGCAGCGTCGTAGCGGGGGGGGCCAATGAGCAGTTCTTC
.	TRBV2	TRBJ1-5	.	CASSPDDSGQPQHF	TGTGCCAGCAGTCCAGACGACTCCGGTCAGCCCCAGCATTTT
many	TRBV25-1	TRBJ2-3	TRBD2	CASSISGLPSTDTQYF	TGTGCCAGCAGTATCTCGGGACTACCGTCCACAGATACGCAGTATTTT
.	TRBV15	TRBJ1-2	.	CATSRIGVDDGYTF	TGTGCCACCAGCAGAATTGGCGTCGATGATGGCTACACCTTC
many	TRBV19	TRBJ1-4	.	CASSIADKPNEKLFF	TGTGCCAGTAGTATCGCCGACAAGCCGAATGAAAAACTGTTTTTT
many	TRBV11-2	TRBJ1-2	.	CASSIPGVSDYGYTF	TGTGCCAGCAGCATCCCCGGGGTCAGCGACTATGGCTACACCTTC